This T cell receptor (beta chain) was identified in a study of blood T cell repertoires in COVID-19. About the study: Sites across the United States, Italy and Spain contributed samples from acute and convalescent COVID-19. T cells, B-cell-depleted T cells, or PBMCs provided the cDNA or gDNA that served as material.

Authors' data handling: The assay estimated nucleated cells by amplifying reference gene primers. Here immunoSEQ multiplex PCR was the method, and the copy in TCRdb shows in-frame clones only, minus some. That table supplies the V and J calls and clone size; D and trimming were determined from the DNA. The data contain 200,000 to 250,000 clones, 86% of them singletons. Enrolment of Seattle patients took place during active infection, and they were followed longitudinally. V lost 2 bases and J lost 3, with 19 bases in between. This CDR3 contains 18 residues. Germline V lookup: CDR1 LGHDT, CDR2 YNNKEL (reference sequence).

The sample consisted of peripheral blood. The V and J genes are TRBV3-1 (or the pseudogene TRBV3-2) and TRBJ1-4; no clear D gene. This receptor was identified in an elderly woman with COVID-19, enrolled during active disease. CDR3 sequence reads: CASSQRSNPGLSNEKLFF. The CDR3 nucleotides are TGTGCCAGCAGCCAACGATCGAACCCGGGTCTTTCTAATGAAAAACTGTTTTTT.